The text below deals with one TCR beta chain. The data belong to a study of blood T cell repertoires in COVID-19. The overall study: Collection of acute and convalescent COVID-19 samples took place in the United States, Italy and Spain. PBMCs, B-cell-depleted T cells, or T cells were the source of the cDNA or gDNA that made up the material.

As originally analysed: Reference gene primer amplification yielded estimated nucleated cell counts. Clones were sequenced by immunoSEQ multiplex PCR, and TCRdb holds only the in-frame ones, with some missing. V, J and clone size derive from that table, while D and trimming were established from the DNA sequence. This sample carries hundreds of thousands of clones, about 90% of them seen once, and the ten largest clones take more than 0.95%. Trimming pared 1 base from V and 11 bases from J, leaving 17 bases between. CDR3 size: 14 residues. The germline CDR1 and CDR2 sequences are KGHSH and LQKENI. The clonotype originates from a man aged 35-49 years with acute or convalescent COVID-19. The chain joins TRBV18 to TRBJ1-1; a possible D gene is TRBD1 (5 bases). Sequenced material: peripheral blood. The CDR3 DNA reads TGTGCCAGCTCACCACGAGAGGGGATCCGGGAGGCTTTCTTT. This codes for CASSPREGIREAFF.